A selection of T cell receptor beta chains follows, all from one sample in a study of cytomegalovirus exposure and HLA in healthy donors. Assay: immunoSEQ multiplex PCR; the TCRdb copy retains only in-frame clones and omits some. This sample carries around 400,000 clones, 75% to 90% of them seen once, and the ten largest clones take around 0.8%. The specimen sequenced was PBMCs. The receptors were gathered from a woman aged 18-35 years in good health and CMV-seronegative. The CDR3 runs from the conserved cysteine through the conserved F or W. D genes are given only for firm matches. For some rows the clone size is stated as once, few or many, or as a class when expanded; others skip it.

CDR3nt: TGTGCCACCAGCAGAGATTTAGCGGGCGAGCAGTACTTC
CDR3aa: CATSRDLAGEQYF
abundance: few
v_gene: TRBV15
j_gene: TRBJ2-7
d_gene: TRBD2

CDR3nt: TGTGCCAGCAGTAACCCCGCCGACAGGGGGCTTTTCGCCGAGCAGTACTTC
CDR3aa: CASSNPADRGLFAEQYF
abundance: -
v_gene: TRBV27
j_gene: TRBJ2-7
d_gene: TRBD1

CDR3nt: TGTGCCAGCAGTGAATCCCTAGGTTACGAGCAGTACTTC
CDR3aa: CASSESLGYEQYF
abundance: few
v_gene: TRBV2
j_gene: TRBJ2-7
d_gene: -

CDR3nt: TGTGCCAGTAAACAGGGGGCAAGACTCTATGGCTACACCTTC
CDR3aa: CASKQGARLYGYTF
abundance: few
v_gene: TRBV28
j_gene: TRBJ1-2
d_gene: TRBD1

CDR3nt: TGCGCCAGCAGCGTGGATCCTAGCGGACTAAAGATTGAGCAGTACTTC
CDR3aa: CASSVDPSGLKIEQYF
abundance: -
v_gene: TRBV5-1
j_gene: TRBJ2-7
d_gene: TRBD2

CDR3nt: TGTGCCAGCAGTTTCGTTTCCGGGGGGCCCTCCAGGACCGGGGAGCTGTTTTTT
CDR3aa: CASSFVSGGPSRTGELFF
abundance: -
v_gene: TRBV27
j_gene: TRBJ2-2
d_gene: -

CDR3nt: TGTGCCAGCAGCTCAATAGCGGGAGAAGGTAATGAGCAGTTCTTC
CDR3aa: CASSSIAGEGNEQFF
abundance: once
v_gene: TRBV7-8
j_gene: TRBJ2-1
d_gene: TRBD2

CDR3nt: TGTGCCAGCAGCGTAGAGCAAAGGAGGGGTACGCAGTATTTT
CDR3aa: CASSVEQRRGTQYF
abundance: -
v_gene: TRBV9
j_gene: TRBJ2-3
d_gene: -

CDR3nt: TGCAGCGTCACGGGGGACCCCATCTCTGGGGCCAACGTCCTGACTTTC
CDR3aa: CSVTGDPISGANVLTF
abundance: once
v_gene: TRBV29-1
j_gene: TRBJ2-6
d_gene: -

CDR3nt: TGTGCCAGTAGTATAGATGGGACAGGGGTGGTTTCACCCCTCCACTTT
CDR3aa: CASSIDGTGVVSPLHF
abundance: -
v_gene: TRBV19
j_gene: TRBJ1-6
d_gene: TRBD1

CDR3nt: TGCGCCAGCAGGCGAGGAGATTACACCGGGGAGCTGTTTTTT
CDR3aa: CASRRGDYTGELFF
abundance: -
v_gene: TRBV5-1
j_gene: TRBJ2-2
d_gene: -

CDR3nt: TGTGCCAGCAGCGACCGGACAAAGTACACCCAGTACTTC
CDR3aa: CASSDRTKYTQYF
abundance: -
v_gene: TRBV5-6
j_gene: TRBJ2-5
d_gene: -

CDR3nt: TGTGCCAGCTCACCAGGGACACCCATTAGCAATCAGCCCCAGCATTTT
CDR3aa: CASSPGTPISNQPQHF
abundance: -
v_gene: TRBV18
j_gene: TRBJ1-5
d_gene: -

CDR3nt: TGTGCCAGCAGTTATTTTTGGGGGGTAGGTAATTCACCCCTCCACTTT
CDR3aa: CASSYFWGVGNSPLHF
abundance: -
v_gene: TRBV6-5
j_gene: TRBJ1-6
d_gene: -

CDR3nt: TGTGCCAGCAGCCCTGGAGCAGCAAACACTGAAGCTTTCTTT
CDR3aa: CASSPGAANTEAFF
abundance: once
v_gene: TRBV5-4
j_gene: TRBJ1-1
d_gene: -

CDR3nt: TGTGCCAGCAGCTTACGAGGACTAGCGACGGGTTCCTACAATGAGCAGTTCTTC
CDR3aa: CASSLRGLATGSYNEQFF
abundance: -
v_gene: TRBV7-8
j_gene: TRBJ2-1
d_gene: TRBD2

CDR3nt: TGCGCCAGCAGCACGGGACTAGCGGGGGACCTCTACGAGCAGTACTTC
CDR3aa: CASSTGLAGDLYEQYF
abundance: -
v_gene: TRBV5-1
j_gene: TRBJ2-7
d_gene: TRBD2

CDR3nt: TGTGCCAGCAGGGGACAAGAGGTCTACGAGCAGTACTTC
CDR3aa: CASRGQEVYEQYF
abundance: once
v_gene: TRBV28
j_gene: TRBJ2-7
d_gene: -

CDR3nt: TGTGCCAGCAGGGACAGAGTCACAGATACGCAGTATTTT
CDR3aa: CASRDRVTDTQYF
abundance: once
v_gene: TRBV19
j_gene: TRBJ2-3
d_gene: TRBD1

CDR3nt: TGTGCCAGCAGTGAACAGGGGGATGAGCAGTTCTTC
CDR3aa: CASSEQGDEQFF
abundance: -
v_gene: TRBV2
j_gene: TRBJ2-1
d_gene: TRBD1

CDR3nt: TGTGCCAGCTCCTTAGGACAGGAGGTCTCCGAGCAGTACTTC
CDR3aa: CASSLGQEVSEQYF
abundance: -
v_gene: TRBV18
j_gene: TRBJ2-7
d_gene: TRBD1

CDR3nt: TGTGCCAGCAGTGAGGGGACGACAGGGTCCTACGAGCAGTACTTC
CDR3aa: CASSEGTTGSYEQYF
abundance: -
v_gene: TRBV6-1
j_gene: TRBJ2-7
d_gene: TRBD1

CDR3nt: TGTGCCAGCAGCTTAGAGCAGGGGATGAGCTACGAGCAGTACTTC
CDR3aa: CASSLEQGMSYEQYF
abundance: -
v_gene: TRBV13
j_gene: TRBJ2-7
d_gene: -

CDR3nt: TGTGCCAAGCTAAACACCATATATTTT
CDR3aa: CAKLNTIYF
abundance: -
v_gene: TRBV10-3
j_gene: TRBJ1-3
d_gene: -

CDR3nt: TGTGCCAGCAGCCTTCATGATCGGCGCGACTCGCGCGATGAGCAGTTCTTC
CDR3aa: CASSLHDRRDSRDEQFF
abundance: -
v_gene: TRBV4-2
j_gene: TRBJ2-1
d_gene: -

CDR3nt: TGTGCCAGCAGCTTAGGGAGGGATCGGAAGGACACTGAAGCTTTCTTT
CDR3aa: CASSLGRDRKDTEAFF
abundance: -
v_gene: TRBV7-9
j_gene: TRBJ1-1
d_gene: -

CDR3nt: TGCGCCAGCAGCCAGCCCGGGGGGCTAGCAGATACGCAGTATTTT
CDR3aa: CASSQPGGLADTQYF
abundance: -
v_gene: TRBV4-1
j_gene: TRBJ2-3
d_gene: -

CDR3nt: TGTGCCAGCAGCCCCCGACAGGGTATCTACGAGCAGTACTTC
CDR3aa: CASSPRQGIYEQYF
abundance: -
v_gene: TRBV11-1
j_gene: TRBJ2-7
d_gene: TRBD1

CDR3nt: TGTGCCTGGAGTGTATCTCCGGCAGGGTTACCCAGGCCTAGTAATTCACCCCTCCACTTT
CDR3aa: CAWSVSPAGLPRPSNSPLHF
abundance: once
v_gene: TRBV30
j_gene: TRBJ1-6
d_gene: -

CDR3nt: TGTGCCTGGAGCCTAGGACAGGGGTGGACAGATACGCAGTATTTT
CDR3aa: CAWSLGQGWTDTQYF
abundance: -
v_gene: TRBV30
j_gene: TRBJ2-3
d_gene: TRBD1

CDR3nt: TGTGCCAGTAGTGCCTCTTCTCTAGCGGGCGATGCCTACAATGAGCAGTTCTTC
CDR3aa: CASSASSLAGDAYNEQFF
abundance: -
v_gene: TRBV19
j_gene: TRBJ2-1
d_gene: TRBD2

CDR3nt: TGCGCCAGCAGACGGAGTAGCGGAAATGAGCAGTTCTTC
CDR3aa: CASRRSSGNEQFF
abundance: -
v_gene: TRBV10-2
j_gene: TRBJ2-1
d_gene: -

CDR3nt: TGTGCCAGCAGCAAGGCGGGAGCGGCGGATGAGCAGTTCTTC
CDR3aa: CASSKAGAADEQFF
abundance: -
v_gene: TRBV7-3
j_gene: TRBJ2-1
d_gene: TRBD2

CDR3nt: TGTGCCAGCCATAGCGGGAGTAAGACCGGGGAGCTGTTTTTT
CDR3aa: CASHSGSKTGELFF
abundance: -
v_gene: TRBV28
j_gene: TRBJ2-2
d_gene: TRBD2

CDR3nt: TGCGCCAGCAGTGGGACTAGCGGGTTCTCCTACGAGCAGTACTTC
CDR3aa: CASSGTSGFSYEQYF
abundance: once
v_gene: TRBV10-2
j_gene: TRBJ2-7
d_gene: TRBD2

CDR3nt: TGTGCCAGCTCACCCTTGAGATCTGAAGCTTTCTTT
CDR3aa: CASSPLRSEAFF
abundance: once
v_gene: TRBV18
j_gene: TRBJ1-1
d_gene: -

CDR3nt: TGCGCCAGCAGCCCCTGGACAGGGTCGGAATATGGCTACACCTTC
CDR3aa: CASSPWTGSEYGYTF
abundance: -
v_gene: TRBV5-1
j_gene: TRBJ1-2
d_gene: TRBD1

CDR3nt: TGTGCCAGCAGTTTCAGGGCTTGGGGCACTGAAGCTTTCTTT
CDR3aa: CASSFRAWGTEAFF
abundance: -
v_gene: TRBV28
j_gene: TRBJ1-1
d_gene: -

CDR3nt: TGTGCCAGCAGCGAGCGGGAGTTCTATACGCAGTATTTT
CDR3aa: CASSEREFYTQYF
abundance: -
v_gene: TRBV6-5
j_gene: TRBJ2-3
d_gene: TRBD2

CDR3nt: TGTGCCAGCAGCTTCAGGGGAGATACGCAGTATTTT
CDR3aa: CASSFRGDTQYF
abundance: -
v_gene: TRBV2
j_gene: TRBJ2-3
d_gene: -

CDR3nt: TGTGCCAGCAGTGAGATTGGGGGGTTAAGCAATCAGCCCCAGCATTTT
CDR3aa: CASSEIGGLSNQPQHF
abundance: -
v_gene: TRBV6-1
j_gene: TRBJ1-5
d_gene: -

CDR3nt: TGCGCCAGCAGCCTCCAAGGCGAGGCCCGCTCTATAGAGACCCAGTACTTC
CDR3aa: CASSLQGEARSIETQYF
abundance: -
v_gene: TRBV4-1
j_gene: TRBJ2-5
d_gene: -

CDR3nt: TGTGCCAGTAGTAGCCACCGGGACAGGGGGCGAGAGCAGTACTTC
CDR3aa: CASSSHRDRGREQYF
abundance: -
v_gene: TRBV19
j_gene: TRBJ2-7
d_gene: TRBD1

CDR3nt: TGTGCCAGTCTTAATCCGTCTAGCACAGATACGCAGTATTTT
CDR3aa: CASLNPSSTDTQYF
abundance: -
v_gene: TRBV19
j_gene: TRBJ2-3
d_gene: -

CDR3nt: TGTGCCTGGAAGTCGAGGGTGGATAGTGGCTACACCTTC
CDR3aa: CAWKSRVDSGYTF
abundance: -
v_gene: TRBV30
j_gene: TRBJ1-2
d_gene: -

CDR3nt: TGTGCCAGCAGTTATTCGGCAGGGGGCAATCAGCCCCAGCATTTT
CDR3aa: CASSYSAGGNQPQHF
abundance: -
v_gene: TRBV28
j_gene: TRBJ1-5
d_gene: -

CDR3nt: TGTGCCAGCAGTGTCGACAGGAACACTGAAGCTTTCTTT
CDR3aa: CASSVDRNTEAFF
abundance: -
v_gene: TRBV27
j_gene: TRBJ1-1
d_gene: -